The rows below give T cell receptor beta chains drawn from one sample of a study of control samples from healthy donors and cancer patients. Assay used: immunoSEQ multiplex PCR; TCRdb lists only in-frame clones, some missing. The sample shows some 45,000 clones, approximately 87% of them seen only once. Material for sequencing was blood. These receptors all come from a man aged 55 to 70 in good health. CDR3s include the opening cysteine and the closing phenylalanine or tryptophan. Fields, in order: D gene, V gene, J gene, clone size, CDR3 protein, CDR3 DNA. The D gene is left open where the match is weak. Clone size appears in some rows only: once, few, many, or a class for an expanded clone.

D: .; V: TRBV6-1; J: TRBJ1-2; size: .; CDR3: CASSEIGTAGANYGYTF; DNA: TGTGCCAGCAGTGAAATAGGGACCGCAGGGGCTAACTATGGCTACACCTTC
D: TRBD1; V: TRBV19; J: TRBJ1-1; size: .; CDR3: CASSRDRGVGEAFF; DNA: TGTGCCAGTAGTAGGGACAGGGGCGTCGGTGAAGCTTTCTTT
D: .; V: TRBV19; J: TRBJ2-1; size: .; CDR3: CASSIVDNEQFF; DNA: TGTGCCAGTAGTATTGTCGACAATGAGCAGTTCTTC
D: .; V: TRBV19; J: TRBJ2-1; size: .; CDR3: CASSQIPRGAGVEQFF; DNA: TGTGCCAGTAGTCAAATACCGCGAGGGGCAGGGGTTGAGCAGTTCTTC
D: .; V: TRBV12-3/TRBV12-4; J: TRBJ1-2; size: .; CDR3: CASSLGGRYGYTF; DNA: TGTGCCAGCAGTTTAGGGGGCCGGTATGGCTACACCTTC
D: .; V: TRBV18; J: TRBJ1-6; size: few; CDR3: CASSPSPGGRGNSPLHF; DNA: TGTGCCAGCTCACCATCACCGGGGGGAAGGGGTAATTCACCCCTCCACTTT
D: .; V: TRBV29-1; J: TRBJ2-7; size: .; CDR3: CSVGGGPYEQYF; DNA: TGCAGCGTTGGAGGCGGCCCCTACGAGCAGTACTTC
D: .; V: TRBV9; J: TRBJ1-3; size: .; CDR3: CASSAQTLLSGNTIYF; DNA: TGTGCCAGCAGCGCTCAGACACTTCTCTCTGGAAACACCATATATTTT
D: .; V: TRBV2; J: TRBJ2-2; size: .; CDR3: CASSVAGELFF; DNA: TGTGCCAGCAGTGTTGCCGGGGAGCTGTTTTTT
D: .; V: TRBV25-1; J: TRBJ2-7; size: .; CDR3: CASSESRKGEQYF; DNA: TGTGCCAGCAGTGAATCGAGAAAGGGGGAGCAGTACTTC
D: .; V: TRBV5-5; J: TRBJ1-6; size: once; CDR3: CASSFPQSPLHF; DNA: TGTGCCAGCAGCTTTCCACAATCACCCCTCCACTTT
D: .; V: TRBV10-3; J: TRBJ2-3; size: .; CDR3: CAISGNSPITDTQYF; DNA: TGTGCCATCAGTGGAAACAGCCCGATCACAGATACGCAGTATTTT